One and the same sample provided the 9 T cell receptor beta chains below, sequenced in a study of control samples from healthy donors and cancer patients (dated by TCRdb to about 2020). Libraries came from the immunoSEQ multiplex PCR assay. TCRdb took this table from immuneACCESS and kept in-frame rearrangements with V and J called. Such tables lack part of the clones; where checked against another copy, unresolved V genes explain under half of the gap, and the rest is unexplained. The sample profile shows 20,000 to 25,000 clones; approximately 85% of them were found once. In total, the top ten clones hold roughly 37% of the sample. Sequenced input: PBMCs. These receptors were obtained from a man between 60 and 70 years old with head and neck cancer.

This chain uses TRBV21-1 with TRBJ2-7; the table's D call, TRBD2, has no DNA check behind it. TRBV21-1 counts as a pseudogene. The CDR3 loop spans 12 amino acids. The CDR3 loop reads CASNPPNYEQYF. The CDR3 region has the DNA TGTGCCAGCAACCCACCTAACTACGAGCAGTACTTC.

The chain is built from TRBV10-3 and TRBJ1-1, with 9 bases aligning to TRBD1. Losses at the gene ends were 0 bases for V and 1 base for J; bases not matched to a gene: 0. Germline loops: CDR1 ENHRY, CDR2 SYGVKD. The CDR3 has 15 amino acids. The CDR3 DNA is TGTGCCATCAGTGAGTCGGGACAGGGGAACACTGAAGCTTTCTTT. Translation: CAISESGQGNTEAFF.

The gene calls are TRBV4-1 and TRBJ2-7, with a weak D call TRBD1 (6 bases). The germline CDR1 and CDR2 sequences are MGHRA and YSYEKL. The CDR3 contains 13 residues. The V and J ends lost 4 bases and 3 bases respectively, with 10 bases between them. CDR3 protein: CASSLDRSYEQYF. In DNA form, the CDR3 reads TGCGCCAGCAGCCTGGACAGAAGCTACGAGCAGTACTTC.

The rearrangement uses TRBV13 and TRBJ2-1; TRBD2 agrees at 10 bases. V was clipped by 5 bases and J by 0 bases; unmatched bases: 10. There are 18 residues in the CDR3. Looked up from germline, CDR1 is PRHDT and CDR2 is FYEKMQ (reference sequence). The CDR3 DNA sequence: TGTGCCAGCAGCCATGAAGCGGGAGGGTTTAGCTCCTACAATGAGCAGTTCTTC. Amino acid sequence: CASSHEAGGFSSYNEQFF.

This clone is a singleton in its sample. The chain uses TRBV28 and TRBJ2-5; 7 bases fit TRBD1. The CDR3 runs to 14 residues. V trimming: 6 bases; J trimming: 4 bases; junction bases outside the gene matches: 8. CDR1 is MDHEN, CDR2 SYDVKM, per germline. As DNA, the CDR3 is TGTGCCAGCAGCAAGGGACAGCTCCGAGAGACCCAGTACTTC. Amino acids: CASSKGQLRETQYF.

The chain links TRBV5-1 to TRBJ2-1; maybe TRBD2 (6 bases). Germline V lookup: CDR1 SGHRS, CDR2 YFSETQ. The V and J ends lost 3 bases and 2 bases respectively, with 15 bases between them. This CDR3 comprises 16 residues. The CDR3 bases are TGCGCCAGCAGCTCTTCGGGAGATAGCGCCTACAATGAGCAGTTCTTC. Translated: CASSSSGDSAYNEQFF.

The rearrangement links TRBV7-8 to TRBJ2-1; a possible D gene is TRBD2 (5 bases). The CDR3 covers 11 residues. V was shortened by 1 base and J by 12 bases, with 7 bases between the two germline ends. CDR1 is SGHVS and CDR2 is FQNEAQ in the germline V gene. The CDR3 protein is CASSLGSGQFF. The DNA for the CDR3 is TGTGCCAGCAGCTTAGGGAGCGGGCAGTTCTTC.

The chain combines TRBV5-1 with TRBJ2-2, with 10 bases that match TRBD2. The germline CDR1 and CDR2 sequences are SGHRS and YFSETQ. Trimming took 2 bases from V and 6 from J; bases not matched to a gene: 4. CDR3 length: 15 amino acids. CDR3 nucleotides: TGCGCCAGCAGCTTCTCACTAGCGGGGTCCGGGGAGCTGTTTTTT. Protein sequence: CASSFSLAGSGELFF.

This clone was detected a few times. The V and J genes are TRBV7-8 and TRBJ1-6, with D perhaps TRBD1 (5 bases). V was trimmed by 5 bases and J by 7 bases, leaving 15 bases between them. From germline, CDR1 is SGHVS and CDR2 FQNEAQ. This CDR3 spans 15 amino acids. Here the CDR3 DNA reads TGTGCCAGCAGCCCATGGGACGGGGAGAATTCACCCCTCCACTTT. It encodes CASSPWDGENSPLHF.